This T cell receptor (beta chain) was sequenced for a study of blood T cells in healthy people across ages. Study overall: In model experiments, template switching was able to capture about one barcoded beta molecule for every two T cells that were present.

Between the trimmed V and J ends, which lost 5 bases and 6 bases, there was a span of 12 bases. In germline, CDR1 is MGHRA, CDR2 YSYEKL. There are 13 residues in the CDR3. The sample holds a few counts of this clonotype. This may come from a read error, since a much larger clone is one base off. Combining a sample-barcoded 5' primer with a J-beta primer mix, a second PCR ran for about 6 to 12 cycles. The template-switch adaptor, which had 12 random nucleotides, put a tag on each cDNA molecule. TCRdb redid the calling of the 5' RACE reads with MiXCR, one entry per CDR3 protein. The sample lists 1 million to 1.2 million distinct CDR3 sequences; more than 30% were seen once.

Sequencing was carried out using blood. The clonotype comes from a man aged 18 to 30 in good health. The J gene is TRBJ2-3, the V gene TRBV4-1, with D tentatively TRBD2 (6 bases). The CDR3 nucleotides are TGCGCCAGCAGCTTATGGGGGGTTGATACGCAGTATTTT. Its protein is CASSLWGVDTQYF.